This T cell receptor beta chain was recovered during a study of identical twins. Only a few counts were recorded for this clonotype. TCRdb re-called the 5' RACE reads through MiXCR, storing one row per CDR3 protein. Among roughly 200,000 distinct CDR3 sequences listed, 7.5% were seen once. No donor was unhealthy or non-Caucasian. In addition, the sample was reused for a study of yellow fever vaccine responses in identical twins.

This receptor was obtained from a woman aged 18-29 years in good health. The sequencing input was memory (CD45RO+) T cells sorted from blood.

The CDR3 sequence: CASSQDGGAGDEQFF. As DNA, the CDR3 is TGTGCCAGCAGCCAAGATGGAGGAGCGGGCGATGAGCAGTTCTTC. The J gene is TRBJ2-1, the V gene TRBV3-1; weak D call: TRBD2 (6 bases). Germline V CDR1 and CDR2: LGHDT, YNNKEL (reference sequence). The CDR3 extends over 15 amino acids. V was shortened by 0 bases and J by 8 bases, with 14 bases between the two germline ends.